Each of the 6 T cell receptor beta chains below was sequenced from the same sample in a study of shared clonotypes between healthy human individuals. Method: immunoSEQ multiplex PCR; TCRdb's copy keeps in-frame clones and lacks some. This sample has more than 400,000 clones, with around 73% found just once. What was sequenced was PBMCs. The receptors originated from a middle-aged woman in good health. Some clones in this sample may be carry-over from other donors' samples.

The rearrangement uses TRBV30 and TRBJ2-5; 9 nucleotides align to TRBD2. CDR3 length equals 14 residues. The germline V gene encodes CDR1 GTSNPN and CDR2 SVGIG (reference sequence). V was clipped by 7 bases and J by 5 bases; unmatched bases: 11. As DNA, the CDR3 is TGTGCCTCCCGAGGGGCGGGAGGGCGGGAGACCCAGTACTTC. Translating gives CASRGAGGRETQYF.

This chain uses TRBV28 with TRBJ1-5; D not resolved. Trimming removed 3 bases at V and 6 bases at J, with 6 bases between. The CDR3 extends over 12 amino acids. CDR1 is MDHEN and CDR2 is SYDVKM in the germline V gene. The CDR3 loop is CASSLDGQPQHF. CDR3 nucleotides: TGTGCCAGCAGTTTGGACGGTCAGCCCCAGCATTTT.

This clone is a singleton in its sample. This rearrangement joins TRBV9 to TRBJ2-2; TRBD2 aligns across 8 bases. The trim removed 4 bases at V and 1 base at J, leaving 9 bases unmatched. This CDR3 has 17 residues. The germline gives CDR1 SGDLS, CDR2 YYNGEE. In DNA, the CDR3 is TGTGCCAGCAGCCCCGGGGCTAGCGGGTTGAACACCGGGGAGCTGTTTTTT. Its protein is CASSPGASGLNTGELFF.

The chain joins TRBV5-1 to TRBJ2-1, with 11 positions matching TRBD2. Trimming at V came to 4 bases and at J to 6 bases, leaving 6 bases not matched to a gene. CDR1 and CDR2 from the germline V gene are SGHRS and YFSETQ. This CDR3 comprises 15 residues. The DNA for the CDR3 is TGCGCCAGCAGCCCGGGACTAGCGGAAAGCAATGAGCAGTTCTTC. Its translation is CASSPGLAESNEQFF.

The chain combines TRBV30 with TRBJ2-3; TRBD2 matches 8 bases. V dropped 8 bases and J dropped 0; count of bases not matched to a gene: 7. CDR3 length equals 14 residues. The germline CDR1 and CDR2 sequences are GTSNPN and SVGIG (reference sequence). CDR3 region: CARDREGSTDTQYF. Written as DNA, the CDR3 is TGTGCCAGGGACCGGGAGGGGAGCACAGATACGCAGTATTTT.

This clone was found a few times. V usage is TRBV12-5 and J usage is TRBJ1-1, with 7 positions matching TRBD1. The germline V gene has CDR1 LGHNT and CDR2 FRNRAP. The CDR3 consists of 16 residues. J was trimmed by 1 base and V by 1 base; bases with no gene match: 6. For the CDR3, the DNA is TGTGCTAGTGGTTTGGGTGGACAGGCGACGAACACTGAAGCTTTCTTT. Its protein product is CASGLGGQATNTEAFF.